This TCR beta chain was recorded in a study of response to subunit inactivated influenza vaccine. This clonotype was counted many times. TCRdb fed the RT-PCR reads into MiXCR, producing one record per CDR3 protein. The repertoire holds about 780,000 distinct CDR3 sequences, around 20% seen once, with approximately 10% in the top ten. The CDR3 totals 15 residues. V was pared by 4 bases and J by 4 bases, with 8 bases of the junction left unmatched. This chain joins TRBV12-3 or TRBV12-4 and TRBJ2-7; TRBD1 matches at 9 bases. The TCR sequence derives from a man aged 45-65 years who received an inactivated influenza vaccine. The specimen was PBMCs from blood, collected less than 6 days after vaccination. This chain's CDR3 is CASSSPGTGKYEQYF. The CDR3 DNA reads as TGTGCCAGCAGTTCCCCTGGGACAGGGAAGTACGAGCAGTACTTC.